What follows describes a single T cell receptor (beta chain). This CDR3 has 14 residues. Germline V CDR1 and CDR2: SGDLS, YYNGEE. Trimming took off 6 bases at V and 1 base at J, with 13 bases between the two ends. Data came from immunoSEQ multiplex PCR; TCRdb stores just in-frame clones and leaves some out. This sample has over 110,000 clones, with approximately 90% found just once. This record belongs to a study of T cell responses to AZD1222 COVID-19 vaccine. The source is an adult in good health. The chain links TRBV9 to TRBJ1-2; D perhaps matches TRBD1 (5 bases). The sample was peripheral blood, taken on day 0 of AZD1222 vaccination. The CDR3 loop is CASTKTAINYGYTF. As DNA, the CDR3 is TGTGCCAGCACAAAGACAGCCATTAACTATGGCTACACCTTC.